Below are 29 T cell receptor beta chains sequenced from a single sample in a study of T cells after yellow fever vaccination. TCRdb reprocessed the 5' RACE reads via MiXCR and lists one record per CDR3 protein. The data contain around 530,000 distinct CDR3 sequences, about 15% of them seen just once; the ten biggest clones take up approximately 15%. Source: PBMCs, taken around 5 days after the first yellow fever vaccination. These receptors originate from a man younger than 30 who received the YFV17D yellow fever vaccine.

This clonotype has only a few counts. This chain joins TRBV4-3 and TRBJ2-3, with a possible D match to TRBD2 (5 bases). Deletions cut 2 bases from V and 5 bases from J, with 20 bases between. From germline, CDR1 is LGHNA and CDR2 YSLEER. This CDR3 spans 17 amino acids. The CDR3 loop is CASSQLSAQVGQDTQYF. The CDR3 bases are TGCGCCAGCAGCCAACTTAGCGCCCAGGTCGGCCAAGATACGCAGTATTTT.

This sequence joins TRBV6-1 and TRBJ1-2, with TRBD1 as a possible D gene (6 bases). V lost 5 bases and J 4 bases, leaving 20 bases between the germline ends. The CDR3 has 16 residues. CDR1 MNHNS and CDR2 SASEGT come from the germline V gene. The CDR3 DNA sequence: TGTGCCAGCAGTAAACATTGGACAGCACCTGGCTATGGCTACACCTTC. Translating it yields CASSKHWTAPGYGYTF.

This clonotype appeared a few times. V is TRBV7-2 and J is TRBJ2-2; no definite D call. The germline CDR1 and CDR2 sequences are SGHTA and FQGNSA. Trimming took 3 bases from V and 6 from J, leaving 8 bases between them. This CDR3 has 13 residues. CDR3 sequence: CASSFSNAGELFF. The CDR3 DNA is TGTGCCAGCAGCTTCTCGAATGCCGGGGAGCTGTTTTTT.

V is TRBV20-1 and J is TRBJ1-4; TRBD1 is a possible D gene (5 bases). This CDR3 contains 16 residues. V lost 5 bases, J lost 8 bases, and 24 bases lay in between. CDR1 and CDR2 (germline): DFQATT, SNEGSKA (reference sequence). As DNA, the CDR3 is TGCAGTGCTCACCCCTCGGGGCTCGTCCGGAGGGAAAAACTGTTTTTT. Amino acid sequence: CSAHPSGLVRREKLFF.

The rearrangement uses TRBV5-1 and TRBJ2-3, with TRBD1 identical over 7 bases. The CDR3 has 16 amino acids. Germline V gives CDR1 SGHRS, CDR2 YFSETQ. J was trimmed by 2 bases and V by 0 bases; bases with no gene match: 6. The CDR3 loop reads CASSLDRGPPTDTQYF. Here the CDR3 DNA reads TGCGCCAGCAGCTTGGACAGGGGACCCCCCACAGATACGCAGTATTTT.

The V call is TRBV4-1, the J call TRBJ1-2; maybe TRBD1 (6 bases). The CDR3 extends over 15 amino acids. From germline, CDR1 is MGHRA and CDR2 YSYEKL. Trimming shortened V by 4 bases and J by 8 bases, and 20 bases separated the two germline ends. The CDR3 loop is CASSPQQGYVVGYTF. The DNA of the CDR3 is TGCGCCAGCAGCCCCCAACAGGGATATGTCGTCGGCTACACCTTC.

This rearrangement joins TRBV6-2 or TRBV6-3 to TRBJ2-1; D perhaps matches TRBD2 (6 bases). This CDR3 has 14 amino acids. The germline gives CDR1 MNHEY, CDR2 SVGEGT. The V and J ends lost 5 bases and 9 bases respectively, with 17 bases between them. CDR3 DNA sequence: TGTGCCAGCAGTGCGGGACCCCGGGTCAGTGAGCAGTTCTTC. It codes for CASSAGPRVSEQFF.

This chain uses TRBV5-1 with TRBJ1-4; D remains ambiguous. The ends were cut back, 4 bases at V and 6 bases at J, with 16 bases in the middle. This CDR3 is built from 15 residues. In germline, CDR1 is SGHRS, CDR2 YFSETQ. The CDR3 protein is CASSDQDGVYEKLFF. The CDR3 bases are TGCGCCAGCAGCGATCAGGACGGAGTATATGAAAAACTGTTTTTT.

In regard to this clonotype: A much larger clone differs by one base, so this may be a read error. J is TRBJ2-5 and V is TRBV7-2; a weak D match, TRBD1 (5 bases). CDR1 is SGHTA and CDR2 is FQGNSA in the germline V gene. The CDR3 runs 14 residues. V lost 5 bases and J 3 bases, leaving 13 bases between the germline ends. CDR3 DNA: TGTGCCAGCAGCGTGGCCAGGGTGGAAGAGACCCAGTACTTC. Translated: CASSVARVEETQYF. Full variable domain (missing parts from reference TRBV7-2 and TRBJ2-5): GAGVSQSPSNKVTEKGKDVELRCDPISGHTALYWYRQSLGQGLEFLIYFQGNSAPDKSGLPSDRFSAERTGGSVSTLTIQRTQQEDSAVYLCASSVARVEETQYFGPGTRLLVL.

This clonotype was detected ten times or more. V and J are TRBV5-6 and TRBJ2-3; D remains unclear. With 3 bases removed from V and 6 bases from J, the gap between germline ends came to 5 bases. The CDR3 is 11 residues long. The germline V gene encodes CDR1 SGHDT and CDR2 YYEEEE. The chain's CDR3 is CASSWVDTQYF. DNA for the CDR3: TGTGCCAGCAGCTGGGTGGATACGCAGTATTTT.

This chain links TRBV7-9 with TRBJ1-5, with D perhaps matching TRBD1 (6 bases). The V and J ends lost 5 bases and 3 bases respectively, with 11 bases between them. Germline V gives CDR1 SEHNR, CDR2 FQNEAQ (reference sequence). The CDR3 contains 14 residues. CDR3 coding DNA: TGTGCCAGCAGCGCGTCGGGGGCCAATCAGCCCCAGCATTTT. Translated: CASSASGANQPQHF.

This clonotype turned up a few times. The rearrangement joins TRBV30 to TRBJ2-3, with 10 nucleotides matching TRBD2. From germline, CDR1 is GTSNPN and CDR2 SVGIG (reference sequence). This CDR3 region has 15 residues. Trimming removed 3 bases from V and 6 bases from J; junction bases left unmatched: 9. DNA for the CDR3: TGTGCCTGGAGACCAAGCGGGGGGGCGGGTGATACGCAGTATTTT. Translating gives CAWRPSGGAGDTQYF.

CDR3 bases: TGTGCCAGCAGCCCCGGGACAGAGGTTTACGAGCAGTACTTC. Translated, it gives CASSPGTEVYEQYF. The chain employs TRBV7-6 and TRBJ2-7; 7 bases line up with TRBD1. Unmatched junction bases numbered 8, after V lost 5 bases and J lost 4 bases. This CDR3 contains 14 residues. Germline lookup yields CDR1 SGHVS and CDR2 FNYEAQ.

The chain is built from TRBV7-2 and TRBJ2-2, with no clear D. Trimming left V 4 bases short and J 7 bases short, with 10 bases between. Germline V gene data show CDR1 as SGHTA and CDR2 as FQGNSA. The CDR3 spans 13 residues. The CDR3 coding sequence is TGTGCCAGCAGCTGGGTGCGGAGCGGGGAGCTGTTTTTT. Amino acids: CASSWVRSGELFF.

A few counts support this clonotype. This chain links TRBV4-1 with TRBJ2-1; possibly TRBD2 for D (5 bases). The CDR3 sequence is 15 residues long. V was clipped by 0 bases and J by 8 bases, with 14 bases between them. Germline lookup yields CDR1 MGHRA and CDR2 YSYEKL. CDR3 DNA sequence: TGCGCCAGCAGCCAAGATCCCGGGGTATATGATGAGCAGTTCTTC. Translation gives CASSQDPGVYDEQFF.

The chain joins TRBV5-5 to TRBJ2-1; D is unresolved. V was clipped by 6 bases and J by 0 bases, with 7 bases between them. Germline-derived CDR1 and CDR2 are SGHKS and YYEKEE (reference sequence). This CDR3 is built from 13 residues. The CDR3 is CASKESSYNEQFF. The CDR3 DNA is TGTGCCAGCAAAGAGAGCTCCTACAATGAGCAGTTCTTC.

The genes are TRBV13 and TRBJ2-1; TRBD2 aligns across 8 bases. This CDR3 is built from 14 residues. V dropped 6 bases and J dropped 6; count of bases not matched to a gene: 7. The germline V gene encodes CDR1 PRHDT and CDR2 FYEKMQ (reference sequence). CDR3 loop: CASRRRGGLNEQFF. The CDR3 DNA reads as TGTGCCAGCAGAAGGCGCGGGGGGCTCAATGAGCAGTTCTTC.

This clonotype was found many times. This rearrangement joins TRBV12-3 or TRBV12-4 to TRBJ2-5; D is ambiguous. V dropped 2 bases and J dropped 1 base, with 8 bases sitting between them. This CDR3 is built from 14 residues. CDR3 DNA sequence: TGTGCCAGCAGTTTAAGACGCCGCCAAGAGACCCAGTACTTC. It translates to CASSLRRRQETQYF.

The chain couples TRBV24-1 to TRBJ2-1, with 7 positions matching TRBD1. Per the germline V gene, CDR1 is KGHDR and CDR2 is SFDVKD. This CDR3 spans 14 amino acids. The V and J ends lost 2 bases and 9 bases, in that order; junction bases with no gene match: 6. The CDR3 sequence: CATSDSGTAGEQFF. In DNA, the CDR3 is TGTGCCACCAGTGATTCAGGGACAGCTGGTGAGCAGTTCTTC.

The CDR3 bases are TGTGCCAGCAGCTTGGGGTCTAGCGGGGGTTGGGAGACCCAGTACTTC. This sequence encodes CASSLGSSGGWETQYF. The chain employs TRBV5-6 and TRBJ2-5, with 10 nucleotides matching TRBD2. There are 16 residues in the CDR3. With 0 bases clipped from V and 5 bases from J, the junction kept 7 bases outside the gene matches. Germline lookup yields CDR1 SGHDT and CDR2 YYEEEE.

CDR3 DNA sequence: TGTGCCATCAGTTCCCTGGACGGGAGACAAGAGACCCAGTACTTC. Protein sequence: CAISSLDGRQETQYF. The V call is TRBV10-3, the J call TRBJ2-5; the D gene is possibly TRBD2 (6 bases). The V gene's germline CDR1 is ENHRY and CDR2 SYGVKD. The V end was cut by 5 bases, the J end by 2 bases, with 15 bases between. The CDR3 length is 15 residues.

This clonotype was observed a handful of times. This chain connects TRBV4-1 to TRBJ1-2; D may be TRBD1 (6 bases). Per the germline V gene, CDR1 is MGHRA and CDR2 is YSYEKL. This CDR3 has 15 amino acids. With 3 bases removed from V and 4 bases from J, the gap between germline ends came to 15 bases. The chain's CDR3 is CASSQGLGGAYGYTF. The CDR3 DNA follows: TGCGCCAGCAGCCAGGGCCTGGGGGGCGCCTATGGCTACACCTTC.

Notes on this clonotype: One junction end does not reproduce the germline sequence, and a read error may be involved. This rearrangement joins TRBV7-6 to TRBJ2-3, with 10 bases lining up with TRBD1. Germline loops: CDR1 SGHVS, CDR2 FNYEAQ. The CDR3 covers 16 residues. The DNA for the CDR3 is TGTGCCAGCAGCTCGAGACAGGGGGCGCCGACAGATACGCAGAATTTT. Encoded protein: CASSSRQGAPTDTQNF.

The chain employs TRBV7-9 and TRBJ2-3; possibly TRBD1 for D (5 bases). The germline V gene has CDR1 SEHNR and CDR2 FQNEAQ (reference sequence). CDR3 size: 16 residues. V was pared by 1 base and J by 6 bases, with 17 bases between. The chain's CDR3 is CASSLVGPKGIDTQYF. DNA for the CDR3: TGTGCCAGCAGCTTAGTTGGACCCAAGGGGATCGATACGCAGTATTTT.

Note on this clonotype: Germline and junction disagree at one end, which may indicate a read error. The CDR3 coding sequence is TGCAGTGCTAGACCGGTGGGCAATCAGCCCGAGCATTTT. Translated, it gives CSARPVGNQPEHF. The chain carries TRBV20-1 and TRBJ1-5; D uncertain. Germline V CDR1 and CDR2: DFQATT, SNEGSKA (reference sequence). The CDR3 contains 13 residues.

The chain recombines TRBV6-5 with TRBJ2-1; tentative D call: TRBD1 (6 bases). This CDR3 region has 16 residues. Germline CDR1 reads MNHEY; CDR2 reads SVGAGI. With 4 bases removed from V and 6 bases from J, the gap between germline ends came to 19 bases. The CDR3: CASSSRGPPLRNEQFF. The CDR3 DNA follows: TGTGCCAGCAGTTCCAGGGGCCCCCCATTACGCAATGAGCAGTTCTTC.

The chain employs TRBV20-1 and TRBJ1-4; a weak D match, TRBD1 (6 bases). CDR1 is DFQATT and CDR2 is SNEGSKA in the germline V gene (reference sequence). The CDR3 extends over 15 amino acids. V lost 1 base and J 11 bases, leaving 20 bases between the germline ends. DNA of the CDR3: TGCAGTGCTAGAGCCGACGGACGGGGGCTCGGGAAACTGTTTTTT. This codes for CSARADGRGLGKLFF.

This clonotype was counted only a few times. The V and J genes are TRBV7-8 and TRBJ2-3, with 10 bases fitting TRBD2. V was clipped by 6 bases and J by 3 bases; unmatched bases: 9. The CDR3 contains 16 residues. The germline V gene encodes CDR1 SGHVS and CDR2 FQNEAQ. The CDR3 sequence is CASSNQGGLATDTQYF. The CDR3 bases are TGTGCCAGCAGTAACCAAGGGGGACTAGCGACAGATACGCAGTATTTT. Based on the CDR3 plus reference TRBV7-8 and TRBJ2-3, the full variable domain is GAGVSQSPRYKVAKRGQDVALRCDPISGHVSLFWYQQALGQGPEFLTYFQNEAQLDKSGLPSDRFFAERPEGSVSTLKIQRTQQEDSAVYLCASSNQGGLATDTQYFGPGTRLTVL.

CDR3 amino acids: CASSPATGFTDTQYF. The CDR3 DNA follows: TGCGCCAGCAGCCCTGCGACAGGATTCACAGATACGCAGTATTTT. V usage is TRBV5-1 and J usage is TRBJ2-3; perhaps TRBD1 as D (6 bases). CDR1 is SGHRS, CDR2 YFSETQ, per germline. The CDR3 covers 15 residues. V lost 4 bases to trimming and J lost 2 bases, with 14 bases between them.